The clone carrying this TCR beta chain was detected only a few times. This entry belongs to a study of blood T cell repertoires in COVID-19. Study at large: T cells, B-cell-depleted T cells, or PBMCs provided the cDNA or gDNA that served as material.

The method was immunoSEQ multiplex PCR; TCRdb's version includes in-frame clones alone and lacks a portion of them. The table has 120,000 to 150,000 clones, approximately 83% seen once. The germline V gene has CDR1 LGHDT and CDR2 YNNKEL (reference sequence). CDR3 length: 16 residues. Trimming took 4 bases from V and 4 from J; bases not matched to a gene: 9. The chain couples TRBV3-1 (or the pseudogene TRBV3-2) to TRBJ2-2; TRBD2 matches 7 bases. Sequencing was performed on peripheral blood. The sequence was collected from a woman aged 55-70 years with COVID-19, enrolled during active disease. DNA of the CDR3: TGTGCCAGCAGCCGAGAGCGGGGATTGGGCACCGGGGAGCTGTTTTTT. It translates to CASSRERGLGTGELFF.